This paragraph reports one T cell receptor (beta chain). Its antigen is not identified. V dropped 3 bases and J dropped 6 bases, with 18 bases sitting between them. Germline assignment: CDR1 MGHRA and CDR2 YSYEKL. CDR3 size: 15 residues. TCRdb fed the 5' RACE reads into MiXCR, producing one record per CDR3 protein. Found here are about 340,000 distinct CDR3 sequences, 21% of them singletons; the top ten hold under 15%. This entry is derived from a study of T-cell memory formation after mild COVID-19. Overall study findings and caveats: CD4/CD8 balance characterized clones contracting day 15 to 85, and CD4+ skew characterized later expanders. The study found contracting CD4+ clones mainly in CM and EM and contracting CD8+ clones in EMRA.

The sequence came from an adult woman who had mild COVID-19 (a few samples of this study predate the infection). Cell type and time point are not known. The material sequenced was PBMCs or a T cell subset sorted from them (not recorded which). The rearrangement links TRBV4-1 to TRBJ2-7; D is possibly TRBD1 (5 bases). In DNA form, the CDR3 reads TGCGCCAGCAGCCAGCTGGCCGATCAGGGTTCCGAGCAGTACTTC. The encoded protein is CASSQLADQGSEQYF.